This TCR beta chain was sequenced in a study of blood T cells in healthy people across ages. At the level of the study: About one barcoded TCR beta cDNA was captured per two T cells.

Together with a sample-barcoded 5' primer, a J-beta primer mix was included in a second PCR lasting roughly 6 to 12 cycles. With 12 random nucleotides, a template-switch adaptor tagged each individual cDNA molecule. One entry per CDR3 protein, called by TCRdb with MiXCR from the 5' RACE reads. The data contain 700,000 to 1,000,000 distinct CDR3 sequences, approximately 44% of them singletons. Per sample, a minimum of 6.5 million PBMCs were isolated. The TCR sequence derives from a man aged 60 to 69 in good health. Source material: blood.

The CDR3 DNA follows: TGCGCCAGCAGCCAAGGTACTAGCGGGGTTCTCCAAGAGACCCAGTACTTC. It codes for CASSQGTSGVLQETQYF. The chain couples TRBV4-3 to TRBJ2-5; TRBD2 matches at 10 bases. The junction had 6 bases not matched to a gene; V was cut back by 1 base and J by 1 base. Germline V lookup: CDR1 LGHNA, CDR2 YSLEER. The CDR3 is made up of 17 amino acids.